This TCR beta chain was retrieved from a study of T cell responses to AZD1222 COVID-19 vaccine. General observations from the study: In the spike-specific TCR repertoire, nearly half reportedly target unmutated variant regions. Most donors were white British and more were female, and clonal diversity was possibly underestimated.

Worth noting for this clone: The antigen remains undetermined.

The repertoire was sequenced with immunoSEQ multiplex PCR; TCRdb's copy has only in-frame clones and lacks some. The table has under 170,000 clones, around 90% seen once. V was cut by 5 bases and J by 3 bases, with 17 bases left in between. Per the germline V gene, CDR1 is MNHEY and CDR2 is SVGAGI. The length of the CDR3 is 15 residues. The clonotype originates from an adult who received the AZD1222 COVID-19 vaccine. The chain carries TRBV6-5 and TRBJ2-7; D is possibly TRBD1 (6 bases). The sequences come from peripheral blood, collected 28 days after the second AZD1222 dose. In DNA, the CDR3 is TGTGCCAGCAGTCGTTCAGGGGCGGGTCGCTACGAGCAGTACTTC. Residues: CASSRSGAGRYEQYF.